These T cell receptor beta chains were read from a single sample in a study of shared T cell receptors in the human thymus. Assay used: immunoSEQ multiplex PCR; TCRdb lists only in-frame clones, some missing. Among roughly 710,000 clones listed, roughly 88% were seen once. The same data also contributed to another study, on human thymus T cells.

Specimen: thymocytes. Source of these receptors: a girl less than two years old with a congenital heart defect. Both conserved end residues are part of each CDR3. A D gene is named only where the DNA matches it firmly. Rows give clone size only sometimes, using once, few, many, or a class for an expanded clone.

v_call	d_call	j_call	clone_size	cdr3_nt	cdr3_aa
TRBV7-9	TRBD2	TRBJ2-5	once	TGTGCCAGCAGCTCCGGGGGGGCCGGGGAGACCCAGTACTTC	CASSSGGAGETQYF
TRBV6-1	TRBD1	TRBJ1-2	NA	TGTGCCAGCAGCTTCCGGGACAGGGGCTATGGCTACACCTTC	CASSFRDRGYGYTF
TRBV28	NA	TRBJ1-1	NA	TGTGCCAGCAGTTTACCAGGGAGGGGGTCCACTGAAGCTTTCTTT	CASSLPGRGSTEAFF
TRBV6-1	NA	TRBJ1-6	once	TGTGCCAGCAGCTCCGACGACAGGCCCGGGGCACCCCTCCACTTT	CASSSDDRPGAPLHF
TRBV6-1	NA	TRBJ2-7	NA	TGTGCCAGCAGGAGACTACGTGGCGAGCAGTACTTC	CASRRLRGEQYF
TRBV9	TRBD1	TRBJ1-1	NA	TGTGCCAGCAGGCCTTTAGGGACAGCCTACAGGGACACTGAAGCTTTCTTT	CASRPLGTAYRDTEAFF
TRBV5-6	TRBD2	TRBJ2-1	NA	TGTGCCAGCAGCGAAAAGACAGGGAGGCTAGCGGGGGATGAGCAGTTCTTC	CASSEKTGRLAGDEQFF
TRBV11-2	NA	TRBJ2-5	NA	TGTGCCAGCAGCTTACTTATCTATGCGGAAGAGACCCAGTACTTC	CASSLLIYAEETQYF
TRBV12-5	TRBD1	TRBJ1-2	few	TGTGCTAGTGGTTTGGCCCCACCTCCTACAGGGGACGTCCTCTACACCTTC	CASGLAPPPTGDVLYTF
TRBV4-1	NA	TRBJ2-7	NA	TGCGCCAGCAGCCAAGATGCCCTAGCCTACGAGCAGTACTTC	CASSQDALAYEQYF
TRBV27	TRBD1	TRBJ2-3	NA	TGTGCCACCACAGGGGAGAGGGATACGCAGTATTTT	CATTGERDTQYF
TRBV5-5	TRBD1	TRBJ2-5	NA	TGTGCCAGCAGCCCAGGGGGCGGGGAGACCCAGTACTTC	CASSPGGGETQYF
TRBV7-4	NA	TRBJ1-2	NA	TGTGCCAGCAGCCCCCCGGTGGGCGATCATGGCTACACCTTC	CASSPPVGDHGYTF
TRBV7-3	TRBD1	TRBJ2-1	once	TGTGCCAGCAGCTTAACGCCCGGGACAGTCAGCTACAATGAGCAGTTCTTC	CASSLTPGTVSYNEQFF
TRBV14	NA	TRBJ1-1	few	TGTGCCAGCAGCCAATACTGGGGGCGACAGAACACTGAAGCTTTCTTT	CASSQYWGRQNTEAFF
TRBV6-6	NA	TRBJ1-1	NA	TGTGCCAGCAGTTACTTGGTCAGTACTGAAGCTTTCTTT	CASSYLVSTEAFF
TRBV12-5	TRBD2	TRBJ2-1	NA	TGTGCTAGTGGTTCAGGACGAATAGGGGAGGGTGAGCAGTTCTTC	CASGSGRIGEGEQFF
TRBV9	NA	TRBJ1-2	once	TGTGCCAGCAGCCCTCATCCCCTGGGCCGGGAGACAGTTTTCTATGGCTACACCTTC	CASSPHPLGRETVFYGYTF
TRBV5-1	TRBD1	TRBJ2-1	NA	TGCGCCAGCAGCCAACAACAGGGGCCACGCTCCTACAATGAGCAGTTCTTC	CASSQQQGPRSYNEQFF
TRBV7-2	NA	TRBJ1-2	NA	TGTGCCAGCAGCGCTCTCCAGGTCTACTATGGCTACACCTTC	CASSALQVYYGYTF
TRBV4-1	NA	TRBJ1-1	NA	TGCGCCAGCAGCATATTTCGGGATACCACTGAAGCTTTCTTT	CASSIFRDTTEAFF
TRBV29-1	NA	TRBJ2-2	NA	TGCAGCGTTGAAGGGCAGCGAGACACCGGGGAGCTGTTTTTT	CSVEGQRDTGELFF
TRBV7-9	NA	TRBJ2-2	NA	TGTGCCAGCAGTATTCCCCTCCGGGCCGGGGAGCTGTTTTTT	CASSIPLRAGELFF
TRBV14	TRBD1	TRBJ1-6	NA	TGTGCCAGCAGCCAAACGGACAGGAAAGGTCCTTATTCACCCCTCCACTTT	CASSQTDRKGPYSPLHF
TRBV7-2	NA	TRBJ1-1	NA	TGTGCCAGCAGCCTAAGTTGGACAGTCGGCACTGAAGCTTTCTTT	CASSLSWTVGTEAFF
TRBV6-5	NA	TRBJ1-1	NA	TGTGCCAGCTGCTCTCGGGGGGTCTGGTTAGCTTTCTTT	CASCSRGVWLAFF
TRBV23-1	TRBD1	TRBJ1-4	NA	TGCGCCAGCAGCCTACAGGGGTTTAATGAAAAACTGTTTTTT	CASSLQGFNEKLFF
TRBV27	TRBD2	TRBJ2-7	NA	TGTGCCAGCAGTCCCTTCGGTGGGGGGGGCTACGAGCAGTACTTC	CASSPFGGGGYEQYF
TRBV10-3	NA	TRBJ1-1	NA	TGTGCCATCAGTGAGCCCGGATCCACAGGGAGTAGTACTGAAGCTTTCTTT	CAISEPGSTGSSTEAFF
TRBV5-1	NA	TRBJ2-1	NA	TGCGCCAGCAGCGAAAGAAAACGGGGGTACAATGAGCAGTTCTTC	CASSERKRGYNEQFF
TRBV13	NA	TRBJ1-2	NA	TGTGCCAGCAGGAATTTGGGGGGGAATGGCTACACCTTC	CASRNLGGNGYTF
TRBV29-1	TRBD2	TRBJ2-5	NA	TGCAGCGTTGCGTCGGGACAGAGCAAAAAGTTAGCGGGGGGAGAGACCCAGTACTTC	CSVASGQSKKLAGGETQYF
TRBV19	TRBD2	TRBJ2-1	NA	TGTGCCAGTAGTATTCTAGCGGGGGGCAATGAGCAGTTCTTC	CASSILAGGNEQFF
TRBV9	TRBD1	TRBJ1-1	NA	TGTGCCAGCAGCGTTATGACAGGGACGGAAGCGTCAGAAGCTTTCTTT	CASSVMTGTEASEAFF
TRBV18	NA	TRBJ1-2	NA	TGTGCCAGCTCACCACCGGTAAGGGGAGGGGCGCCGACCTTTTATGGCTACACCTTC	CASSPPVRGGAPTFYGYTF
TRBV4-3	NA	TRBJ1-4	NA	TGCGCCAGCAGCCAAGTCTCCGACAGGTTGGTCCTGGTTGAAAAACTGTTTTTT	CASSQVSDRLVLVEKLFF
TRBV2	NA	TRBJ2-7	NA	TGTGCCAGCAAAGGGTCAGCGGACTACGAGCAGTACTTC	CASKGSADYEQYF
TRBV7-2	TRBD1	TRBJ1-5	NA	TGTGCCAGCAGCTTACCGACAGGGGGTCAGCCCCAGCATTTT	CASSLPTGGQPQHF
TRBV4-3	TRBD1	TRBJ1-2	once	TGCGCCAGCAGCCAAGATTGGACAGGGGCGCACTCTGGCTACACCTTC	CASSQDWTGAHSGYTF
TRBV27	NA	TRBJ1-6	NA	TGTGCCAGCAGTCCACGACCAGGGGCGGGGGATTCACCCCTCCACTTT	CASSPRPGAGDSPLHF
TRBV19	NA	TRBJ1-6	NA	TGTGCCAGTAGTATGGTAGGGGTCTATAATTCACCCCTCCACTTT	CASSMVGVYNSPLHF
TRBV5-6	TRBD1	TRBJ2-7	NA	TGTGCCAGCAGCCCCACCCGGGACAGGGTAAACCACGAGCAGTACTTC	CASSPTRDRVNHEQYF